This T cell receptor beta chain was sequenced in a study of OX40 agonist ivuxolimab in advanced cancers. Germline values: CDR1 MNHEY, CDR2 SVGAGI. This CDR3 has 15 amino acids. V lost 0 bases and J lost 6; bases outside the gene matches: 7. This clone was counted at least ten times. Using immunoSEQ multiplex PCR, the repertoire was profiled, and TCRdb retains in-frame clones only, with some absent. The table records around 16,000 clones, approximately 84% of them present only once. The specimen was CD4+ or CD8+ T cells sorted from blood, collected in a trial of the OX40 agonist ivuxolimab. The chain recombines TRBV6-5 with TRBJ1-2, with TRBD1 identical over 7 bases. The receptor comes from an adult with an advanced solid tumor such as melanoma, head and neck, liver or kidney cancer. CDR3 region: CASSYSRGGADGYTF. In DNA form, the CDR3 reads TGTGCCAGCAGTTACTCGAGAGGGGGCGCGGATGGCTACACCTTC.